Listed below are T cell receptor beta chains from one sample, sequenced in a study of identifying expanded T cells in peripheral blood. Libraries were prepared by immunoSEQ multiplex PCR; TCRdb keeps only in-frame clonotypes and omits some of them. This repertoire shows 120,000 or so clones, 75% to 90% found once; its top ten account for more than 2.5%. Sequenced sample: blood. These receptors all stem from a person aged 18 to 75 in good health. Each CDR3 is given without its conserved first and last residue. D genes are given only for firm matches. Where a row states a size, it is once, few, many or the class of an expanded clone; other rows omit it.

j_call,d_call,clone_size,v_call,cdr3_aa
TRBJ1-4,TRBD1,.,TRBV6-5,ASSYGTGDEKLF
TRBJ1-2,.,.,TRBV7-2,ASSLAVRANYGYT
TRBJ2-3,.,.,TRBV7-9,ASSLGEAAYGDTQY
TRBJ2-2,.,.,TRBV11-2,ASSLIFQGGELF
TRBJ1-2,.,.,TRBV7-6,ASSLEGYGYT
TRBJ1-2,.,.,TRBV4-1,ASSQYGGGSGYT
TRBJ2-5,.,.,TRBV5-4,ASSFRKVGVETQY
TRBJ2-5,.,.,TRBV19,ASSLRFGETQY
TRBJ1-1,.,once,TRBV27,ASSWTVNTEAF
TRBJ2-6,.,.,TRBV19,ASSPAFMGAGANVLT
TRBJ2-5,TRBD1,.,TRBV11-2,ASSLVFFGQGARETQY
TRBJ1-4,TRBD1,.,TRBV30,AWSGTGGTQELF
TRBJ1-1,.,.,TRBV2,ARGDMNTEAF
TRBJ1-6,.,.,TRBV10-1,ASSESMFSPLH
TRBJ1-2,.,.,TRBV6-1,ATSRDWGYT
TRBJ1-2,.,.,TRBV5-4,ASSPSRGGYGYT
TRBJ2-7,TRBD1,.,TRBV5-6,ASSLAGTGDYEQY
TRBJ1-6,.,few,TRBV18,ASSHRQGGDNSPLH
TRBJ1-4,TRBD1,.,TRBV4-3,ASSQMTGLEKLF
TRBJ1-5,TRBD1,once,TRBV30,AWSDPRGRGPQH
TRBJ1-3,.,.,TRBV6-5,ASRAGSNSGNTIY
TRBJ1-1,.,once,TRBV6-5,ASTGQRNTEAF
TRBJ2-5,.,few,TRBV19,ASSRDIQETQY
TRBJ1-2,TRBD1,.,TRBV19,ASTYRDRDYGYT
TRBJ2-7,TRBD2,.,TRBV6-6,ASSYPTSEPSYEQY
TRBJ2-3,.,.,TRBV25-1,ASSEPQGRSDTDTQY
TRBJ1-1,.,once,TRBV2,ASKGRDNTEAF
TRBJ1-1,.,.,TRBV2,ASGHGEAF
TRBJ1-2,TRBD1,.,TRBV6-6,ASSQWGQEVDT
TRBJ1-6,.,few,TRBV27,ASPGQENSPLH
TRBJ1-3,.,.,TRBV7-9,ASSLEGLGPTIY
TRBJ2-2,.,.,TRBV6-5,ASSSVNTGELF
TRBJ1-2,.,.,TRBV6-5,ASSYGGTAGYGYT
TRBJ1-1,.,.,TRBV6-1,ASSVGWDTMRTEAF
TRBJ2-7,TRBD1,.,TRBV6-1,ASKPTGLEQY
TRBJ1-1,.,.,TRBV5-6,ASSSGNAAF
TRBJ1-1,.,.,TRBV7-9,ASTMLLTEAF
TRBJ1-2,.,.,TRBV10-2,ASSGVWGYT
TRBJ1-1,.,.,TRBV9,ASSSGTVVTLNTEAF
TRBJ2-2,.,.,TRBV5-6,ASSFGSAWANTGELF
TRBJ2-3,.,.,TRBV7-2,ASSPRGGASHTQY
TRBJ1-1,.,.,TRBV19,ASSMGDTEAF
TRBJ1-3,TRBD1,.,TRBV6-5,ASRRDSSGNTIY
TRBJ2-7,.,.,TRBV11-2,ASSLVWGLGYEQY
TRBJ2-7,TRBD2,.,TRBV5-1,ASSFQGGNEQY
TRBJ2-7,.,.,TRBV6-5,ATGDGPPFEQY
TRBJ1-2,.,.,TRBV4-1,ASSQESNYGYT
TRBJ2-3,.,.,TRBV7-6,ASGVTDTQY
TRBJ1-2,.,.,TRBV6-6,ASSYLGARGYT
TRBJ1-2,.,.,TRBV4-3,ASSRQPSGDYGYT
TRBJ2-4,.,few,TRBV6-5,ATRGIENIQY
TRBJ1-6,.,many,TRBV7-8,ASSLARIVGSSYNSPLH
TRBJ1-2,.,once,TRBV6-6,ASSYAPKWDGYT
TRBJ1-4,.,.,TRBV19,ASSIGRGRSNEKLF
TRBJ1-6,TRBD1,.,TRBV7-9,ASSRGGRNRSPLH
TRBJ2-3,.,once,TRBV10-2,ASSESKGRGLSTDTQY
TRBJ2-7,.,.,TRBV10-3,AISLFRQYEQY
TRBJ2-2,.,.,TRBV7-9,ASSSLWELF
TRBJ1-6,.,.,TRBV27,ASSSPDRHNSPLH
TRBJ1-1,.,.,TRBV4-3,ASSQDAYPKLNTEAF